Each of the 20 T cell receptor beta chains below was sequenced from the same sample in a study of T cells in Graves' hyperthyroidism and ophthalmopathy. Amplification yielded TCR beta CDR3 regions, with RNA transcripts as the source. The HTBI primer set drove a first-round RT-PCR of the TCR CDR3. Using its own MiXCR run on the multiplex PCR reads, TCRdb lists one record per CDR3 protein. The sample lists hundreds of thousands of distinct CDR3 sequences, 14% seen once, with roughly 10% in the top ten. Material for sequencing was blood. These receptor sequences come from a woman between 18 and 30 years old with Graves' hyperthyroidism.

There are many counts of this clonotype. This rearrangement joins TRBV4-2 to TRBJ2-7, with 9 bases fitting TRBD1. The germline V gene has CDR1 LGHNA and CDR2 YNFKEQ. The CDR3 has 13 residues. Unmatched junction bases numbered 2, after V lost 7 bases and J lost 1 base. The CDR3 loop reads CASTGQGSYEQYF. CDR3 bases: TGTGCCAGCACAGGACAGGGGTCCTACGAGCAGTACTTC.

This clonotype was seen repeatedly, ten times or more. CDR3 amino acids: CSANRGPGVEAFF. CDR3 DNA: TGCAGTGCTAACCGGGGTCCCGGGGTGGAAGCTTTCTTT. The chain joins TRBV20-1 to TRBJ1-1; D is undetermined. Looked up from germline, CDR1 is DFQATT and CDR2 is SNEGSKA (reference sequence). V was shortened by 4 bases and J by 8 bases, with 17 bases between the two germline ends. The CDR3 has 13 residues.

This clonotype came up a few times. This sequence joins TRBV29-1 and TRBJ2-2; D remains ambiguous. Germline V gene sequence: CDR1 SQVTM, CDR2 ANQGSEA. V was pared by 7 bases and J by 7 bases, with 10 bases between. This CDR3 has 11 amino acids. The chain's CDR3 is CSASWNGELFF. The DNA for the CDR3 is TGCAGCGCCTCCTGGAACGGGGAGCTGTTTTTT.

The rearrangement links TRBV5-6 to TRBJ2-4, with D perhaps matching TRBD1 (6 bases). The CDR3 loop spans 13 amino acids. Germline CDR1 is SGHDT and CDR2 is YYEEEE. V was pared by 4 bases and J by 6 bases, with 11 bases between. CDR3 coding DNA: TGTGCCAGCAGCCGGACAGTCCCAAACATTCAGTACTTC. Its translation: CASSRTVPNIQYF.

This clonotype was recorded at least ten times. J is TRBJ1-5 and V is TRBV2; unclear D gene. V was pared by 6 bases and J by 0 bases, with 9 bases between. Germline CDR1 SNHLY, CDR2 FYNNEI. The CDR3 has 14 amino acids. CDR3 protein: CASRIDGSNQPQHF. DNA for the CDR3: TGTGCCAGCAGGATAGACGGTAGCAATCAGCCCCAGCATTTT.

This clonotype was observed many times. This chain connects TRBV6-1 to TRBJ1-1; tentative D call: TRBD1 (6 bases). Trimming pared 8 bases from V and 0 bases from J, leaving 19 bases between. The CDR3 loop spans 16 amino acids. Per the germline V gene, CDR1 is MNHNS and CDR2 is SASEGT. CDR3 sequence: CASGRAGARLNTEAFF. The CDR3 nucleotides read TGTGCCAGCGGCCGCGCAGGGGCCCGTTTGAACACTGAAGCTTTCTTT.

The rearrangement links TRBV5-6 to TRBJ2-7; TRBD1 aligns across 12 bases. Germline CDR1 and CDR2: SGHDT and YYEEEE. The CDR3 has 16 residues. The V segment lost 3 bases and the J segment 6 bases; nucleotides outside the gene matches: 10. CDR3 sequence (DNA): TGTGCCAGCAGCTATTTCCTGGGACAGGGGGCTAGCGAGCAGTACTTC. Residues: CASSYFLGQGASEQYF.

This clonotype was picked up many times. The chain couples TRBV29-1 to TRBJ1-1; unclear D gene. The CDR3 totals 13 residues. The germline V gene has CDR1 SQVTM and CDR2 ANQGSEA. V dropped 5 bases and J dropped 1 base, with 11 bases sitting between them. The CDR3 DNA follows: TGCAGCGTTAGCCACAGCTCGAACACTGAAGCTTTCTTT. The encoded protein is CSVSHSSNTEAFF.

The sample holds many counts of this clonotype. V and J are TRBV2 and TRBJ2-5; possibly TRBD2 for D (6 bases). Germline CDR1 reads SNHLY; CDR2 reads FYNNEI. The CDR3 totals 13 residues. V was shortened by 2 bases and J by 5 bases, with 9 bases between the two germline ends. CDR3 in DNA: TGTGCCAGCAGTGAATGGAGGGATGAGACCCAGTACTTC. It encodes CASSEWRDETQYF.

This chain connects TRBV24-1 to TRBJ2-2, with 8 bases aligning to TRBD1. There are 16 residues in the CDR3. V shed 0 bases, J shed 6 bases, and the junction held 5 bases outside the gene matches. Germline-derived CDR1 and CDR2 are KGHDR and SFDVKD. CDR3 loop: CATSDLDRGISGELFF. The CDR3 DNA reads TGTGCCACCAGTGATTTGGACAGGGGAATATCCGGGGAGCTGTTTTTT.

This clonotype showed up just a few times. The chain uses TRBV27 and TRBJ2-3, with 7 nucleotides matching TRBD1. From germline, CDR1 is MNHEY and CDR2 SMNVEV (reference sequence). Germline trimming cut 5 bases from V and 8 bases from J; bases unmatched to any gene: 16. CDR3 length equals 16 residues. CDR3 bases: TGTGCCAGCAGTCGAAGGGGAGACAGGGAAAGGGTTACGCAGTATTTT. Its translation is CASSRRGDRERVTQYF.

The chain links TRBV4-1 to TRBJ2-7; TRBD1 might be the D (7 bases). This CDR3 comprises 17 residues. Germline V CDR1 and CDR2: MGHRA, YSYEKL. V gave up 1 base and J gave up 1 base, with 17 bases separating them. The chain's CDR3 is CASSQVFARGRSYEQYF. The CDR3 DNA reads TGCGCCAGCAGCCAAGTTTTTGCCAGGGGGAGGTCCTACGAGCAGTACTTC.

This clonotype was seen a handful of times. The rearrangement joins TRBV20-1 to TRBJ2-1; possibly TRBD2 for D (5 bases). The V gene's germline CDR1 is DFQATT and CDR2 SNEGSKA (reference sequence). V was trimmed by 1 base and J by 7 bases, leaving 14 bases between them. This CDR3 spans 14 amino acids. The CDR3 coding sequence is TGCAGTGCTAGAGGAGGGAGCAGTGGGAATGAGCAGTTCTTC. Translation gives CSARGGSSGNEQFF.

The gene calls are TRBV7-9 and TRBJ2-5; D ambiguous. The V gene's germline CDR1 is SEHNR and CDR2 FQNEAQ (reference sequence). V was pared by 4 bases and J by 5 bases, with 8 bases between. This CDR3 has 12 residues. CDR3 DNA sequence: TGTGCCAGCAGCTATCATTTCGAGACCCAGTACTTC. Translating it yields CASSYHFETQYF.

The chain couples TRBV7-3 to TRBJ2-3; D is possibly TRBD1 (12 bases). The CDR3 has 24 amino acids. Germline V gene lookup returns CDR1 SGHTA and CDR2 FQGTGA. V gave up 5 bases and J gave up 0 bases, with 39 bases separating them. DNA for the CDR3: TGTGCCAGCAGCCCAAGGGGACAGGGGGCTAGCGGGGGGCCCATGACCTCTAGCACAGATACGCAGTATTTT. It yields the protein CASSPRGQGASGGPMTSSTDTQYF.

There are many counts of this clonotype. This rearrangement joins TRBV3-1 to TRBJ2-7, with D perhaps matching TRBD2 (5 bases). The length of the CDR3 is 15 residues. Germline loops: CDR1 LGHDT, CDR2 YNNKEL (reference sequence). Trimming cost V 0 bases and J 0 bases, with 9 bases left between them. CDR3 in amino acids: CASSQDSRDSYEQYF. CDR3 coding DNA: TGTGCCAGCAGCCAAGATTCCCGGGACTCCTACGAGCAGTACTTC.

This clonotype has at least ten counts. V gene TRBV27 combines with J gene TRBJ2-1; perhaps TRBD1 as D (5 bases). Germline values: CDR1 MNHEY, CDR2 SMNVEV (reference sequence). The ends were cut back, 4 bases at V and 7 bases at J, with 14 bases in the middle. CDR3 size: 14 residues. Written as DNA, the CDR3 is TGTGCCAGCAGTTGGTCTGGGGCTCCTAATGAGCAGTTCTTC. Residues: CASSWSGAPNEQFF.

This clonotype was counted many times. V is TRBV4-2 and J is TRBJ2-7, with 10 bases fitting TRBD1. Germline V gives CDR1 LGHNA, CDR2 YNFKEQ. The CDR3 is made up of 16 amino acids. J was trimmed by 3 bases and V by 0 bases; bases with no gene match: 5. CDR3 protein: CASSQDWDRGYYEQYF. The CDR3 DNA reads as TGTGCCAGCAGCCAAGATTGGGACAGGGGCTACTACGAGCAGTACTTC.

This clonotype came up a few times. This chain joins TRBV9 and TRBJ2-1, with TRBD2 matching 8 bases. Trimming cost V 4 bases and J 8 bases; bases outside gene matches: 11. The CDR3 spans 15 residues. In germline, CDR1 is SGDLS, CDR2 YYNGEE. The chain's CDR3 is CASSHQSSGLDEQFF. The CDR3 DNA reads TGTGCCAGCAGCCATCAGTCTAGCGGGTTGGATGAGCAGTTCTTC.

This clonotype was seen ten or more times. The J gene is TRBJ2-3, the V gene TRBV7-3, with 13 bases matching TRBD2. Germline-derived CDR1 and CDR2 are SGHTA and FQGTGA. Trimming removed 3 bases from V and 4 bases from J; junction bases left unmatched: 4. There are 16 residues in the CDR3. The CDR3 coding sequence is TGTGCCAGCAGCTTGGGCACTAGCGGGAGGGCAGATACGCAGTATTTT. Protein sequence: CASSLGTSGRADTQYF. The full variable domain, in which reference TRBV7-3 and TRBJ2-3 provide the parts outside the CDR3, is GAGVSQTPSNKVTEKGKYVELRCDPISGHTALYWYRQSLGQGPEFLIYFQGTGAADDSGLPNDRFFAVRPEGSVSTLKIQRTERGDSAVYLCASSLGTSGRADTQYFGPGTRLTVL.